The 32 T cell receptor beta chains below come from one sample, sequenced in a study of vaccination and CD4 T cells after COVID-19. Treatment described: 10-day PBMC culture with coronavirus spike peptide pools or control peptides (ViraFEST assay). These TCRs' antigens remain unknown. The Oncomine TCR Beta short-read assay was what sequenced the DNA obtained from cultured CD4+ T cells. TCRdb passed the PCR reads through MiXCR, listing each CDR3 protein once. The sample contains tens of thousands of distinct CDR3 sequences, under 60% of which appear only once. Material for sequencing was CD4+ T cells from blood, cultured in vitro. The receptors shown here come from a human donor who had recovered from COVID-19.

This clonotype was counted once. The V and J genes are TRBV21-1 and TRBJ2-7; the D segment call TRBD2 is taken from the table without a DNA check. TRBV21-1 is listed as a pseudogene. The CDR3 runs 21 residues. The CDR3 nucleotides are TGTGCCAGCAGCAAAACTCAAAACCAAGAGAGACTAGCGGAAATGGGCTACGAGCAGTACTTC. Its protein product is CASSKTQNQERLAEMGYEQYF.

This clonotype was recorded only once. The CDR3 sequence: CASRTDYSGANVLTF. In DNA form, the CDR3 reads TGTGCCAGCAGAACAGATTACTCTGGGGCCAACGTCCTGACTTTC. V gene TRBV28 combines with J gene TRBJ2-6; D is uncertain. The length of the CDR3 is 15 residues. V lost 6 bases to trimming and J lost 0 bases, with 9 bases between them. Germline V CDR1 and CDR2: MDHEN, SYDVKM.

J is TRBJ1-3 and V is TRBV27, with no clear D. CDR3 length: 14 amino acids. The germline V and J ends were trimmed by 6 bases and 4 bases, with 13 bases remaining between them. CDR1 is MNHEY and CDR2 is SMNVEV in the germline V gene (reference sequence). The DNA of the CDR3 is TGTGCCAGCAGAGCAGAGGGAGCCGGAAACACCATATATTTT. Encoded protein: CASRAEGAGNTIYF.

CDR3 bases: TGTGCCAGCAGTGTACCGGGACAGGGTTTTGGCGAGCAGTACTTC. It yields the protein CASSVPGQGFGEQYF. The chain is built from TRBV2 and TRBJ2-7; 9 nucleotides agree with TRBD1. The V gene end was trimmed by 4 bases and the J gene end by 6 bases; junction bases not matched to a gene: 10. The CDR3 has 15 residues. CDR1 and CDR2 from the germline V gene are SNHLY and FYNNEI.

This chain uses TRBV5-4 with TRBJ1-6; no reliable D call. CDR3 length equals 13 residues. V lost 3 bases and J 9 bases, leaving 10 bases between the germline ends. The germline V gene encodes CDR1 SGHNT and CDR2 YYREEE (reference sequence). CDR3 sequence (DNA): TGTGCCAGCAGCTACAGCTCTACTTCACCCCTCCACTTT. Its translation is CASSYSSTSPLHF.

The J gene is TRBJ2-2, the V gene TRBV6-5, with 7 bases lining up with TRBD2. Germline lookup yields CDR1 MNHEY and CDR2 SVGAGI. Unmatched junction bases numbered 12, after V lost 4 bases and J lost 7 bases. This CDR3 contains 16 residues. The CDR3 DNA reads as TGTGCCAGCAGTTCTCCCAGCGGGACCACCGGCGGGGAGCTGTTTTTT. It translates to CASSSPSGTTGGELFF.

The chain's CDR3 is CASSIEARNQPQHF. In DNA, the CDR3 is TGTGCCAGCAGTATCGAGGCTCGCAATCAGCCCCAGCATTTT. This chain uses TRBV12-3 or TRBV12-4 with TRBJ1-5; D ambiguous. V was pared by 5 bases and J by 2 bases, with 10 bases between. This CDR3 has 14 residues.

The rearrangement links TRBV15 to TRBJ2-3, with TRBD2 as a possible D gene (6 bases). The CDR3 loop spans 15 amino acids. V gave up 4 bases and J gave up 2 bases, with 13 bases separating them. CDR1 is LNHNV, CDR2 YYDKDF, per germline (reference sequence). For the CDR3, the DNA is TGTGCCACCAGCACCTTAGCGGACCTCACAGATACGCAGTATTTT. This sequence encodes CATSTLADLTDTQYF.

The chain combines TRBV6-5 with TRBJ1-1; no definite D call. Germline-derived CDR1 and CDR2 are MNHEY and SVGAGI. This CDR3 region has 14 residues. Trimming removed 2 bases from V and 1 base from J, with 8 bases in between. The CDR3 DNA follows: TGTGCCAGCAGTTACGGGCAGCGGAACACTGAAGCTTTCTTT. Translation: CASSYGQRNTEAFF.

The J gene is TRBJ2-1, the V gene TRBV6-5; D perhaps matches TRBD1 (5 bases). V was clipped by 4 bases and J by 6 bases, with 19 bases between them. Germline-derived CDR1 and CDR2 are MNHEY and SVGAGI. This CDR3 has 16 residues. The CDR3 spells CASSSLGPQLGNEQFF. CDR3 bases: TGTGCCAGCAGTTCCCTGGGGCCACAACTGGGCAATGAGCAGTTCTTC.

This clonotype was detected only a few times. V usage is TRBV20-1 and J usage is TRBJ2-2, with 14 bases identical to TRBD2. J gave up 7 bases and V 2 bases, and 12 bases lay outside the gene matches. CDR1 and CDR2 from the germline V gene are DFQATT and SNEGSKA (reference sequence). The CDR3 spans 18 residues. CDR3 protein: CSARPRLAGGGWIGELFF. As DNA, the CDR3 is TGCAGTGCTAGACCGAGACTAGCGGGAGGGGGGTGGATCGGGGAGCTGTTTTTT.

This clonotype occurred a few times. J is TRBJ2-5 and V is TRBV5-1; 10 positions match TRBD2. The V gene's germline CDR1 is SGHRS and CDR2 YFSETQ. The CDR3 is 16 amino acids. V gave up 7 bases and J gave up 2 bases; unmatched junction bases: 11. The CDR3 here is CASGPGLAARQETQYF. CDR3 coding DNA: TGCGCCAGCGGCCCCGGACTAGCGGCGCGTCAAGAGACCCAGTACTTC.

In this sample, this clonotype turned up once. The DNA for the CDR3 is TGTGCCAGCAGTTACGACCCCTATGGCTACACCTTC. It codes for CASSYDPYGYTF. V gene TRBV6-2 or TRBV6-3 combines with J gene TRBJ1-2; no definite D call. Per the germline V gene, CDR1 is MNHEY and CDR2 is SVGEGT. This CDR3 spans 12 amino acids. With 2 bases removed from V and 4 bases from J, the gap between germline ends came to 5 bases.

This clonotype was counted only a few times. The chain recombines TRBV24-1 with TRBJ1-5, with D perhaps matching TRBD1 (5 bases). The germline CDR1 and CDR2 sequences are KGHDR and SFDVKD. With 4 bases removed from V and 2 bases from J, the gap between germline ends came to 8 bases. This CDR3 contains 14 residues. The CDR3 loop is CATSEQGGNQPQHF. CDR3 DNA sequence: TGTGCCACCAGTGAGCAGGGAGGCAATCAGCCCCAGCATTTT.

V gene TRBV12-3 or TRBV12-4 combines with J gene TRBJ1-2; no reliable D call. This CDR3 is built from 13 residues. The V gene lost 5 bases and the J gene lost 4 bases, with 11 bases spanning the gap. CDR3 sequence (DNA): TGTGCCAGCAGTAGCGACCAGCGCTATGGCTACACCTTC. Its protein product is CASSSDQRYGYTF.

CDR3 sequence: CASSLSLAGVDEQFF. In DNA, the CDR3 is TGCGCCAGCAGCTTGTCACTAGCGGGAGTGGATGAGCAGTTCTTC. The chain employs TRBV5-1 and TRBJ2-1; 11 nucleotides line up with TRBD2. Germline assignment: CDR1 SGHRS and CDR2 YFSETQ. V lost 1 base and J lost 8; bases outside the gene matches: 5. The CDR3 is 15 amino acids.

The rearrangement joins TRBV29-1 to TRBJ1-5, with 8 nucleotides matching TRBD1. From germline, CDR1 is SQVTM and CDR2 ANQGSEA. Trimming at V came to 7 bases and at J to 11 bases, leaving 10 bases not matched to a gene. The CDR3 has 12 residues. CDR3: CSGRTGTEAQHF. CDR3 nucleotide sequence: TGCAGCGGCCGGACAGGGACCGAGGCCCAGCATTTT.

A few counts support this clonotype. As DNA, the CDR3 is TGTGCCACCAGTGAGGGACAGGGATTGTATGGCTACACCTTC. Protein sequence: CATSEGQGLYGYTF. The rearrangement joins TRBV24-1 to TRBJ1-2; TRBD1 aligns across 9 bases. The CDR3 covers 14 residues. CDR1 KGHDR and CDR2 SFDVKD come from the germline V gene. V was pared by 4 bases and J by 5 bases, with 4 bases of the junction left unmatched.

The rearrangement links TRBV20-1 to TRBJ2-7, with D uncertain. From germline, CDR1 is DFQATT and CDR2 SNEGSKA (reference sequence). This CDR3 spans 16 amino acids. V was clipped by 1 base and J by 3 bases, with 19 bases between them. In nucleotides, the CDR3 is TGCAGTGCTAGAGCCCCCCACGGCTCAATTGACTACGAGCAGTACTTC. Translation gives CSARAPHGSIDYEQYF.

The chain is built from TRBV11-2 and TRBJ2-1; TRBD2 agrees at 7 bases. Unmatched junction bases numbered 11, after V lost 5 bases and J lost 4 bases. Per germline, CDR1 SGHAT and CDR2 FQNNGV. This CDR3 contains 16 residues. This CDR3 reads CASSPNRGEGYNEQFF. CDR3 nucleotide sequence: TGTGCCAGCAGCCCAAATCGTGGGGAGGGGTACAATGAGCAGTTCTTC.

The chain uses TRBV2 and TRBJ2-7; TRBD1 matches at 10 bases. V was clipped by 6 bases and J by 1 base; unmatched bases: 6. The CDR3 loop spans 15 amino acids. Per germline, CDR1 SNHLY and CDR2 FYNNEI. DNA for the CDR3: TGTGCCAGCAGGGAGACAGGGGGCCTATCCTACGAGCAGTACTTC. It specifies CASRETGGLSYEQYF.

This clonotype showed up just a few times. V and J are TRBV5-4 and TRBJ2-1; 9 bases are a match to TRBD2. V lost 4 bases to trimming and J lost 2 bases; unmatched junction nucleotides: 1. The CDR3 runs 14 residues. Germline V gene data show CDR1 as SGHNT and CDR2 as YYREEE (reference sequence). CDR3 bases: TGTGCCAGCAGCCTAGCGGGGCCCTACAATGAGCAGTTCTTC. Translated: CASSLAGPYNEQFF.

There are a few counts of this clonotype. This chain connects TRBV20-1 to TRBJ1-4, with TRBD1 as a possible D gene (6 bases). Germline lookup yields CDR1 DFQATT and CDR2 SNEGSKA (reference sequence). The V gene lost 0 bases and the J gene lost 5 bases, with 13 bases spanning the gap. This CDR3 spans 15 amino acids. CDR3 sequence: CSARDPGGANEKLFF. The CDR3 DNA reads as TGCAGTGCTAGAGATCCGGGGGGCGCAAATGAAAAACTGTTTTTT.

The chain links TRBV29-1 to TRBJ1-1; D remains unclear. CDR1 is SQVTM and CDR2 is ANQGSEA in the germline V gene. The CDR3 extends over 13 amino acids. V gave up 4 bases and J gave up 0 bases, with 9 bases separating them. This chain's CDR3 is CSVAGGMNTEAFF. The CDR3 region has the DNA TGCAGCGTTGCGGGCGGGATGAACACTGAAGCTTTCTTT. Looking up the rest from reference TRBV29-1 and TRBJ1-1 gives the full variable domain: SAVISQKPSRDICQRGTSLTIQCQVDSQVTMMFWYRQQPGQSLTLIATANQGSEATYESGFVIDKFPISRPNLTFSTLTVSNMSPEDSSIYLCSVAGGMNTEAFFGQGTRLTVV.

This clonotype was counted only a few times. The chain has TRBV2 and TRBJ1-5; TRBD1 aligns across 9 bases. Germline trimming cut 4 bases from V and 2 bases from J; bases unmatched to any gene: 3. CDR3 length equals 15 residues. Germline values: CDR1 SNHLY, CDR2 FYNNEI. In DNA, the CDR3 is TGTGCCAGCAGTGGGGACAGGGTAGGCAATCAGCCCCAGCATTTT. Translated: CASSGDRVGNQPQHF.

V and J are TRBV7-9 and TRBJ1-2; D unclear. V lost 5 bases, J lost 3 bases, and 16 bases lay in between. The CDR3 contains 15 residues. CDR1 is SEHNR and CDR2 is FQNEAQ in the germline V gene (reference sequence). The CDR3 loop reads CASSRAARRDYGYTF. CDR3 nucleotides: TGTGCCAGCAGCCGGGCGGCAAGAAGGGACTATGGCTACACCTTC.

This chain joins TRBV12-3 or TRBV12-4 and TRBJ2-3; TRBD1 might be the D (6 bases). This CDR3 is 13 amino acids long. V was clipped by 10 bases and J by 2 bases, with 13 bases between them. As DNA, the CDR3 is TGTGCCACCCGGGACAAATTCACAGATACGCAGTATTTT. Protein: CATRDKFTDTQYF.

This clonotype was seen a few times. The genes are TRBV28 and TRBJ1-2, with D tentatively TRBD1 (6 bases). V dropped 8 bases and J dropped 3 bases, with 13 bases sitting between them. The CDR3 is 13 residues long. The germline CDR1 and CDR2 sequences are MDHEN and SYDVKM. The CDR3 sequence: CASLRGRDYGYTF. The CDR3 DNA follows: TGTGCCAGCCTTAGGGGGAGGGACTATGGCTACACCTTC.

The sample holds one count of this clonotype. The rearrangement links TRBV12-3 or TRBV12-4 to TRBJ1-4; no clear D gene. CDR3 size: 13 residues. V shed 5 bases and J shed 5 bases, with 9 bases lying between them. The CDR3 DNA is TGTGCCAGCAGTCCCCGGCCAAATGAAAAACTGTTTTTT. This encodes CASSPRPNEKLFF.

This clonotype showed up just a few times. This sequence joins TRBV10-2 and TRBJ1-1; D not resolved. The CDR3 length is 12 residues. Per germline, CDR1 WSHSY and CDR2 SAAADI. The V end lost 6 bases, the J end lost 2 bases, and 7 bases lay between the germline ends. The DNA for the CDR3 is TGCGCCAGCAGGCAGAGTAACACTGAAGCTTTCTTT. This gives the protein CASRQSNTEAFF.

The V gene is TRBV7-3, the J gene TRBJ2-2, with D possibly TRBD1 on 6 matching bases. With 5 bases removed from V and 5 bases from J, the gap between germline ends came to 6 bases. The germline V gene has CDR1 SGHTA and CDR2 FQGTGA. This CDR3 has 12 residues. CDR3 residues: CASSRGTGELFF. DNA of the CDR3: TGTGCCAGCAGCAGGGGGACCGGGGAGCTGTTTTTT.

In this sample, this clonotype turned up a few times. The chain is built from TRBV20-1 and TRBJ1-5; 8 bases are a match to TRBD1. The V and J ends lost 5 bases and 1 base, in that order; junction bases with no gene match: 4. The CDR3 runs 14 residues. CDR1 and CDR2 from the germline V gene are DFQATT and SNEGSKA (reference sequence). The CDR3 region is CSAGRQGSNQPQHF. The CDR3 region has the DNA TGCAGTGCTGGAAGACAGGGGAGCAATCAGCCCCAGCATTTT.